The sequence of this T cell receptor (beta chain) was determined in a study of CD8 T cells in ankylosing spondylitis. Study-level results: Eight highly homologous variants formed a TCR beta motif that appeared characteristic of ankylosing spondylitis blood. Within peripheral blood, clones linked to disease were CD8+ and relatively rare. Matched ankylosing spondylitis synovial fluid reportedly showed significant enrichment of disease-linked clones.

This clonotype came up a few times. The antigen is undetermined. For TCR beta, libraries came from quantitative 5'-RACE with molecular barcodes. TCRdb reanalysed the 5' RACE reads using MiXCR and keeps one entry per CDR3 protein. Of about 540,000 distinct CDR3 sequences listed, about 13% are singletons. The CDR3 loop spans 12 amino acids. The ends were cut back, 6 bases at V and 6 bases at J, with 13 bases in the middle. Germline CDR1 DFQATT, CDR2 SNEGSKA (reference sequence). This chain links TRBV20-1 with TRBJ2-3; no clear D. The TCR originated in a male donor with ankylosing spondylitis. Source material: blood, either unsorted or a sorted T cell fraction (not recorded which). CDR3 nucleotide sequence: TGCAGTGCCTCAACTCCGTCGGATACGCAGTATTTT. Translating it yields CSASTPSDTQYF.